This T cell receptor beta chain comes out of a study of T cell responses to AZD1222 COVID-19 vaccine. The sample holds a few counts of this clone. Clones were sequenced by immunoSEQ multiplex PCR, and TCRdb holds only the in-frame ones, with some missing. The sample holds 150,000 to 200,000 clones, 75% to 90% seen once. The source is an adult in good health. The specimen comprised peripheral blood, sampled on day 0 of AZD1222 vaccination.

CDR3 amino acids: CASSEFIGQEGSGNTIYF. The CDR3 region has the DNA TGTGCCAGCAGTGAGTTTATCGGACAGGAAGGTTCTGGAAACACCATATATTTT. This sequence joins TRBV6-1 and TRBJ1-3; 7 nucleotides agree with TRBD1. The germline gives CDR1 MNHNS, CDR2 SASEGT. The CDR3 runs to 18 residues. Trimming took 3 bases from V and 1 from J; bases not matched to a gene: 12.